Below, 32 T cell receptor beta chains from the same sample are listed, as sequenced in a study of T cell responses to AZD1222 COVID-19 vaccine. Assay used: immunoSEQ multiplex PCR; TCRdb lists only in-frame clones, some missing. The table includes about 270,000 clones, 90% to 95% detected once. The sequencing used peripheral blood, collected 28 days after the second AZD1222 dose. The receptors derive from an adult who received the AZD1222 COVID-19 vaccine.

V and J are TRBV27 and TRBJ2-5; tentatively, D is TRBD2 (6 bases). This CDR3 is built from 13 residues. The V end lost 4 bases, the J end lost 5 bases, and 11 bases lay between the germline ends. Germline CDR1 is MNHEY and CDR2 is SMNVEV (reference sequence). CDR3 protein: CASSSLAWETQYF. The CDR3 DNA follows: TGTGCCAGCAGTTCCCTAGCGTGGGAGACCCAGTACTTC.

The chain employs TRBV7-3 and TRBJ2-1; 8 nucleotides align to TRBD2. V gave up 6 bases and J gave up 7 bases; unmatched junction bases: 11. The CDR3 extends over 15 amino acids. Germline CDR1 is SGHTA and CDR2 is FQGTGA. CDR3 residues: CASSSGGGRENEQFF. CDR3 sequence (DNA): TGTGCCAGCAGTTCTGGCGGGGGGCGAGAGAATGAGCAGTTCTTC.

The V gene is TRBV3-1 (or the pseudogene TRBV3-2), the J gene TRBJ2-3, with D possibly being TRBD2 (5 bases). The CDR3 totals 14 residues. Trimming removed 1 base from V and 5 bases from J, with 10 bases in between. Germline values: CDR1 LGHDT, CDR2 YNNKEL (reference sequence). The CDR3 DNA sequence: TGTGCCAGCAGCCAAGCCCTACTAGTAGATACGCAGTATTTT. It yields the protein CASSQALLVDTQYF.

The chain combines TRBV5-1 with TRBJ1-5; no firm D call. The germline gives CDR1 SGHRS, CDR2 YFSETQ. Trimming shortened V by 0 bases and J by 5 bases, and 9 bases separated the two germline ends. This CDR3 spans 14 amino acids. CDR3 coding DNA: TGCGCCAGCAGCTTGGTGGCAGGTGATCAGCCCCAGCATTTT. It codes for CASSLVAGDQPQHF.

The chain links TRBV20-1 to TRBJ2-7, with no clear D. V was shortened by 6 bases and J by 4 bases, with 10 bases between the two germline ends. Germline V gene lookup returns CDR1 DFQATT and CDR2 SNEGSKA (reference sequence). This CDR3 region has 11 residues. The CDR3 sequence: CSAGFGYEQYF. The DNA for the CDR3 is TGCAGTGCAGGGTTTGGTTACGAGCAGTACTTC.

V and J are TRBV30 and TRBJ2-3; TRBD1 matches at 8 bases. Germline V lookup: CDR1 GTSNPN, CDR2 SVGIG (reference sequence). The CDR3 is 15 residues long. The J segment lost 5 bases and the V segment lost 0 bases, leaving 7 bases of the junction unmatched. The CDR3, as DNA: TGTGCCTGGAGTGTACGGCAGGGGGCGCAAGATACGCAGTATTTT. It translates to CAWSVRQGAQDTQYF.

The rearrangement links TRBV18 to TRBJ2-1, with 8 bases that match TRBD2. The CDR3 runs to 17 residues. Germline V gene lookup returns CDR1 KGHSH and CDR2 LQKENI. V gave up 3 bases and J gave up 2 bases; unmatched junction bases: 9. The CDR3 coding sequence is TGTGCCAGCTCACCGCCGCTCGCGGGAGGCCCCTACAATGAGCAGTTCTTC. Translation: CASSPPLAGGPYNEQFF.

In nucleotides, the CDR3 is TGTGCCAGCGGTGGTGGCCCTAATTCACCCCTCCACTTT. Amino acid sequence: CASGGGPNSPLHF. The genes are TRBV5-6 and TRBJ1-6; D unclear. V lost 7 bases, J lost 6 bases, and 11 bases lay in between. CDR1 SGHDT and CDR2 YYEEEE come from the germline V gene. This CDR3 spans 13 amino acids.

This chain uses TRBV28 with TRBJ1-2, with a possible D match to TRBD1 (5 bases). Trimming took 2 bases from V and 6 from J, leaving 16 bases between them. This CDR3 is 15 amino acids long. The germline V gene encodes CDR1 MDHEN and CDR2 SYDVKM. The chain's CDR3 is CASSLEPPRVHGYTF. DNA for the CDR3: TGTGCCAGCAGTTTAGAGCCCCCCAGGGTCCATGGCTACACCTTC.

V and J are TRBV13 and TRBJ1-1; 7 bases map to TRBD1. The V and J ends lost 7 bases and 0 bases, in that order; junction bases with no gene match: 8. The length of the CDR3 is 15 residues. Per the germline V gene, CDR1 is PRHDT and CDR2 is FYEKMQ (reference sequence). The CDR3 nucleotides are TGTGCCAGCAAAATGTTACAGGGGCTGAACACTGAAGCTTTCTTT. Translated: CASKMLQGLNTEAFF. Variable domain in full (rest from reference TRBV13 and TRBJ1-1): AAGVIQSPRHLIKEKRETATLKCYPIPRHDTVYWYQQGPGQDPQFLISFYEKMQSDKGSIPDRFSAQQFSDYHSELNMSSLELGDSALYFCASKMLQGLNTEAFFGQGTRLTVV.

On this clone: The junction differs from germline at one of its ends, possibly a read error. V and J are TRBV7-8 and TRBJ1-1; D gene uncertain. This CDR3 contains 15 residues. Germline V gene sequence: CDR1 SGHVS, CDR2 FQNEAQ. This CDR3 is CASSLGFGRNAEAFF. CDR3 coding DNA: TGTGCCAGCAGCTTGGGGTTTGGGAGGAACGCTGAAGCTTTCTTT.

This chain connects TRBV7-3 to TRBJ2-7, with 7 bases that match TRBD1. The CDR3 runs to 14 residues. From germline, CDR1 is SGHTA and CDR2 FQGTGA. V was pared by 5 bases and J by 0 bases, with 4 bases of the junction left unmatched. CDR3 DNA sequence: TGTGCCAGCAGCCCGGGACAGTCCTCCTACGAGCAGTACTTC. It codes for CASSPGQSSYEQYF.

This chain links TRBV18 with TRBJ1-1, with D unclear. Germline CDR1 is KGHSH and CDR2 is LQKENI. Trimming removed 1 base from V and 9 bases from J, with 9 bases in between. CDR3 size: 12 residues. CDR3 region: CASSPQGTKAFF. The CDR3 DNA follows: TGTGCCAGCTCACCACAGGGTACCAAAGCTTTCTTT.

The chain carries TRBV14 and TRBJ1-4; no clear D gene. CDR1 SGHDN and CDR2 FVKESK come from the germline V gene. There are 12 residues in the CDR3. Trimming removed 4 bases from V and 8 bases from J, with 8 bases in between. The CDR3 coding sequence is TGTGCCAGCAGCCGGAGTAGAGAAAAACTGTTTTTT. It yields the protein CASSRSREKLFF.

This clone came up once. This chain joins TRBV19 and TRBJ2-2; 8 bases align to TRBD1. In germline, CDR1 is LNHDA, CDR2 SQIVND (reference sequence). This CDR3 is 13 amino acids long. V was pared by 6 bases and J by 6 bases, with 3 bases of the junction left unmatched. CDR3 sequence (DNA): TGTGCCAGTAGGTCCAGGGGGCCCGGGGAGCTGTTTTTT. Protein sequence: CASRSRGPGELFF. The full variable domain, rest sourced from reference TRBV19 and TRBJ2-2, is DGGITQSPKYLFRKEGQNVTLSCEQNLNHDAMYWYRQDPGQGLRLIYYSQIVNDFQKGDIAEGYSVSREKKESFPLTVTSAQKNPTAFYLCASRSRGPGELFFGEGSRLTVL.

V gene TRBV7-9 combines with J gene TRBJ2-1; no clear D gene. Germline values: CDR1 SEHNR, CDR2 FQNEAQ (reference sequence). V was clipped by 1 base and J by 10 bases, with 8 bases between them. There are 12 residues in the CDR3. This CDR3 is CASSLEKSEQFF. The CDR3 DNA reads TGTGCCAGCAGCTTAGAAAAGTCGGAGCAGTTCTTC.

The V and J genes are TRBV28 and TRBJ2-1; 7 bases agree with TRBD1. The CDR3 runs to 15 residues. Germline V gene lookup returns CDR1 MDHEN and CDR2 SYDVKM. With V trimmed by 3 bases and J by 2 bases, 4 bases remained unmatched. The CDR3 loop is CASSFRQGPYNEQFF. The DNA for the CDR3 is TGTGCCAGCAGTTTCCGACAGGGACCCTACAATGAGCAGTTCTTC.

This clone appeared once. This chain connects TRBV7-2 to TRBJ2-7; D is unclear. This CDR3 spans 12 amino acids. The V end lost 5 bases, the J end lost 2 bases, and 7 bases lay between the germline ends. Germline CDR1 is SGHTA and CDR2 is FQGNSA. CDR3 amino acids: CASSRIPYEQYF. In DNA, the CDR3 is TGTGCCAGCAGCCGGATCCCCTACGAGCAGTACTTC.

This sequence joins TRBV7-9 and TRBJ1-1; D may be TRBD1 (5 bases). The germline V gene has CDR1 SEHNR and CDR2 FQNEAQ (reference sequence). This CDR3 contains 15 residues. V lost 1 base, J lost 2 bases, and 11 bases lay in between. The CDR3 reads CASSLDWGSNTEAFF. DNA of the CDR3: TGTGCCAGCAGCTTAGACTGGGGCAGTAACACTGAAGCTTTCTTT.

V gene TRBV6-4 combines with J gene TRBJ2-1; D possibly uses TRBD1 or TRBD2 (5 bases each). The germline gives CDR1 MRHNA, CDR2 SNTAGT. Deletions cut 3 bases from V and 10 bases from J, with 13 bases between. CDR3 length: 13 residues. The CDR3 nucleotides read TGTGCCAGCAGTGAGGGGCATACGGGAGAGCAGTTCTTC. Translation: CASSEGHTGEQFF.

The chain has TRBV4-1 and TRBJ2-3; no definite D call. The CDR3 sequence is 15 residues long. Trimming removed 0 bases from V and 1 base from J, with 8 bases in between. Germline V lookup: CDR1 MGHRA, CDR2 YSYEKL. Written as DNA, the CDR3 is TGCGCCAGCAGCCAAGATCTGCCGCGCACAGATACGCAGTATTTT. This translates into CASSQDLPRTDTQYF.

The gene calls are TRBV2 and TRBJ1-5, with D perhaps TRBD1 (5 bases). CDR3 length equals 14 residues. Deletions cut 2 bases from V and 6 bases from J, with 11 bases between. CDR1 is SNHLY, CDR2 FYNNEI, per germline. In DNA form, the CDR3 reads TGTGCCAGCAGTGAAACGGTGGGGACTCAGCCCCAGCATTTT. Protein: CASSETVGTQPQHF.

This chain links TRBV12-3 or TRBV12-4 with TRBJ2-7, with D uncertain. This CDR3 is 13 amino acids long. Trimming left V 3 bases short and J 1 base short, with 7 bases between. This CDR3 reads CASSFESSYEQYF. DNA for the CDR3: TGTGCCAGCAGTTTCGAGTCTTCCTACGAGCAGTACTTC.

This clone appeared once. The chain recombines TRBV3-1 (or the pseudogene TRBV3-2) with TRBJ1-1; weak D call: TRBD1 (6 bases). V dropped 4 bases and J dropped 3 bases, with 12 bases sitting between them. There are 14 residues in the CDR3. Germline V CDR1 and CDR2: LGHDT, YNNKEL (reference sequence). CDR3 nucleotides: TGTGCCAGCAGCCTGAGACAGGTTGACACTGAAGCTTTCTTT. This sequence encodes CASSLRQVDTEAFF.

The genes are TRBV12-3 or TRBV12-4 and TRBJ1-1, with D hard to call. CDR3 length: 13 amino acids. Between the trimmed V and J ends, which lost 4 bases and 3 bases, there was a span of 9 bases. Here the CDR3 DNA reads TGTGCCAGCAGTTCTTACGGATACACTGAAGCTTTCTTT. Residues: CASSSYGYTEAFF.

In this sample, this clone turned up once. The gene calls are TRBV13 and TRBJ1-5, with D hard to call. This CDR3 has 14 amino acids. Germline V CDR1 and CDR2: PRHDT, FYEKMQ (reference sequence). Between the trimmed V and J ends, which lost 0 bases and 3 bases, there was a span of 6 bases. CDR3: CASSLGGFNQPQHF. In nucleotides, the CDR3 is TGTGCCAGCAGCTTAGGGGGGTTCAATCAGCCCCAGCATTTT. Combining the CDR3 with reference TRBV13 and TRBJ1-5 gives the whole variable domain AAGVIQSPRHLIKEKRETATLKCYPIPRHDTVYWYQQGPGQDPQFLISFYEKMQSDKGSIPDRFSAQQFSDYHSELNMSSLELGDSALYFCASSLGGFNQPQHFGDGTRLSIL.

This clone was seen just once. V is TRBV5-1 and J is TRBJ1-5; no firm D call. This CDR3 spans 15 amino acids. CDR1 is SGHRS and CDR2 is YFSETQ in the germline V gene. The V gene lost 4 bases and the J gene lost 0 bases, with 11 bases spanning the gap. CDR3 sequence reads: CASSLDGISNQPQHF. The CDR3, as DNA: TGCGCCAGCAGCCTTGATGGGATTAGCAATCAGCCCCAGCATTTT. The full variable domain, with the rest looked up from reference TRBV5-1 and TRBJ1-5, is KAGVTQTPRYLIKTRGQQVTLSCSPISGHRSVSWYQQTPGQGLQFLFEYFSETQRNKGNFPGRFSGRQFSNSRSEMNVSTLELGDSALYLCASSLDGISNQPQHFGDGTRLSIL.

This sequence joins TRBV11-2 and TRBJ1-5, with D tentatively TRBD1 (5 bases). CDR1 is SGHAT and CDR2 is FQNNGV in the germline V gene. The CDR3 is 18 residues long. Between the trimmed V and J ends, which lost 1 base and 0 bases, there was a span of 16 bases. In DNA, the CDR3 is TGTGCCAGCAGCTTAGTTATCTGGGCAGGGAGTAGCAATCAGCCCCAGCATTTT. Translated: CASSLVIWAGSSNQPQHF.

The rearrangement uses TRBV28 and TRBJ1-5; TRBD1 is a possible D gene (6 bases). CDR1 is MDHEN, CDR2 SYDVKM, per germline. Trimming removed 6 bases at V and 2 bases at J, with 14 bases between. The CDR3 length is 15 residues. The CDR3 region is CASRTGHLGNQPQHF. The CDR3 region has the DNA TGTGCCAGCAGGACGGGACACCTTGGCAATCAGCCCCAGCATTTT.

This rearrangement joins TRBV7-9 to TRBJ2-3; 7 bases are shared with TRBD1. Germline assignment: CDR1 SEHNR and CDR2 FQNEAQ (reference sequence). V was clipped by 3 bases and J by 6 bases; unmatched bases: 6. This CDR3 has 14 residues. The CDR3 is CASSLVGGVDTQYF. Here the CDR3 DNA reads TGTGCCAGCAGCTTGGTAGGGGGCGTGGATACGCAGTATTTT.

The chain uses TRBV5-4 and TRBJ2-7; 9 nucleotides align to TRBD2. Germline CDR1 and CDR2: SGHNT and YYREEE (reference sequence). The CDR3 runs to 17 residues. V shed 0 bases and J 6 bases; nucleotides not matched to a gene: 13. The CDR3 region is CASSLAPRASGTGEQYF. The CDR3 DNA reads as TGTGCCAGCAGCTTGGCTCCCCGGGCTAGCGGGACGGGCGAGCAGTACTTC. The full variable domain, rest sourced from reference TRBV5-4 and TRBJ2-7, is ETGVTQSPTHLIKTRGQQVTLRCSSQSGHNTVSWYQQALGQGPQFIFQYYREEENGRGNFPPRFSGLQFPNYSSELNVNALELDDSALYLCASSLAPRASGTGEQYFGPGTRLTVT.

The CDR3 DNA sequence: TGTGCCAGCACCCCCGCCCCGTACAGGGGTTTCCACGAGCAGTACTTC. It specifies CASTPAPYRGFHEQYF. The rearrangement joins TRBV5-5 to TRBJ2-7, with TRBD1 identical over 7 bases. Germline V gene lookup returns CDR1 SGHKS and CDR2 YYEKEE (reference sequence). With 6 bases clipped from V and 5 bases from J, the junction kept 17 bases outside the gene matches. The CDR3 has 16 amino acids.